The clone carrying this T cell receptor (beta chain) has at least ten counts. In germline, CDR1 is SNHLY, CDR2 FYNNEI. The V gene lost 6 bases and the J gene lost 0 bases, with 12 bases spanning the gap. CDR3 length: 14 amino acids. This sample's time point: persistent/refractory GD, antithyroid drugs over 5 years with positive TRAb. The TCR library used RNA extracted from PBMCs. In building TCR beta libraries, iRepertoire HTBI primers were used together with Arm-PCR of CDR3 regions. Authors' methods: Samples jointly harbored 60 or so TRBV and approximately 15 TRBJ segments. TCRdb reanalysed the multiplex PCR reads using MiXCR and keeps one entry per CDR3 protein. In this record, the V and J calls reflect TCRdb's handling and not the investigators' own analysis. The sample has about 660,000 distinct CDR3 sequences, around 30% seen once. The data derive from a study of regulatory T cells in long-lasting Graves disease.

The material sequenced was peripheral blood mononuclear cells (PBMCs), taken when the disease was refractory, from a patient treated with antithyroid drugs. The receptor's source is a female donor with Graves disease. This sequence joins TRBV2 and TRBJ2-7; D possibly corresponds to TRBD1 (5 bases). The CDR3, as DNA: TGTGCCAGCAGCCGTGGGGCGGACTCCTACGAGCAGTACTTC. The encoded protein is CASSRGADSYEQYF. Full variable domain (rest looked up from reference TRBV2 and TRBJ2-7): EPEVTQTPSHQVTQMGQEVILRCVPISNHLYFYWYRQILGQKVEFLVSFYNNEISEKSEIFDDQFSVERPDGSNFTLKIRSTKLEDSAMYFCASSRGADSYEQYFGPGTRLTVT.